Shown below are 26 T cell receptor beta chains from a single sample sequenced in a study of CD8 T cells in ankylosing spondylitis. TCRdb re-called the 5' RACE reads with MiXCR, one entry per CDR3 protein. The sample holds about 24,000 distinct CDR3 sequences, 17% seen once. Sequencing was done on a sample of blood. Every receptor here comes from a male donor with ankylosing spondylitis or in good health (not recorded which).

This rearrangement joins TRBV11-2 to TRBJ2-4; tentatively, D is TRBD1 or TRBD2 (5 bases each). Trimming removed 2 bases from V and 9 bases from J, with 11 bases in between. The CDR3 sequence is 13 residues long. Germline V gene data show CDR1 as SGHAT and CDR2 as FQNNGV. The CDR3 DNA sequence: TGTGCCAGCAGCTTACCAGGGAGCACCATTCAGTACTTC. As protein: CASSLPGSTIQYF. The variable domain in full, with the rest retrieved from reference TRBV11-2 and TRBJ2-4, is EAGVAQSPRYKIIEKRQSVAFWCNPISGHATLYWYQQILGQGPKLLIQFQNNGVVDDSQLPKDRFSAERLKGVDSTLKIQPAKLEDSAVYLCASSLPGSTIQYFGAGTRLSVL.

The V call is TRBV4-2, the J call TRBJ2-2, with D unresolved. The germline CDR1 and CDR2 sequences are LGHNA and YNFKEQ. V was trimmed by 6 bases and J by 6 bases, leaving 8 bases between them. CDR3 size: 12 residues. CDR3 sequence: CASSFSPGELFF. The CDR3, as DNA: TGTGCCAGCAGTTTCTCTCCCGGGGAGCTGTTTTTT.

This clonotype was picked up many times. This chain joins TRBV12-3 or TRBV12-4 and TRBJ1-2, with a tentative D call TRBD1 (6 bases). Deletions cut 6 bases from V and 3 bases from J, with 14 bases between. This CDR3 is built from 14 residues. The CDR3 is CASSPQGYDYGYTF. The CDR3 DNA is TGTGCCAGCAGCCCACAGGGTTACGACTATGGCTACACCTTC.

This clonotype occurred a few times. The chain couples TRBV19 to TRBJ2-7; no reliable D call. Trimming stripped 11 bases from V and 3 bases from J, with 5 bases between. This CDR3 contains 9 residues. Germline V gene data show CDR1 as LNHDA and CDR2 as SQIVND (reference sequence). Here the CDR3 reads CAFYYEQYV. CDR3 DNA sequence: TGTGCCTTCTACTACGAGCAGTACGTC.

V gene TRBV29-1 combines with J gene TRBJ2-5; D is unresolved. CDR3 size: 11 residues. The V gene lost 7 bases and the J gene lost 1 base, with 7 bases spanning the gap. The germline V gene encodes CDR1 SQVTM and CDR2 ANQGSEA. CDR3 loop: CSAGAQETQYF. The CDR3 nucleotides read TGCAGCGCGGGTGCCCAAGAGACCCAGTACTTC.

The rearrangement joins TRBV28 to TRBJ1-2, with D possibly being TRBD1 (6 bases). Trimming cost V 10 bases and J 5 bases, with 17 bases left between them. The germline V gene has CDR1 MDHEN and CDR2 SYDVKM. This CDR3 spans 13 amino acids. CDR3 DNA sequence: TGTGCCACCTACCTGGACAGATTTTATGGCTACACCTTC. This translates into CATYLDRFYGYTF.

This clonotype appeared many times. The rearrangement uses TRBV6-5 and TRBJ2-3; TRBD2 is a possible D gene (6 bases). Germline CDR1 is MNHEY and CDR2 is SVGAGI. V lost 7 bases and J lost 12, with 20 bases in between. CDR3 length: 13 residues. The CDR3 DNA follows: TGTGCCAGCACCCCCCTGCGGGGACTCCCCCAGTATTTT. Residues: CASTPLRGLPQYF.

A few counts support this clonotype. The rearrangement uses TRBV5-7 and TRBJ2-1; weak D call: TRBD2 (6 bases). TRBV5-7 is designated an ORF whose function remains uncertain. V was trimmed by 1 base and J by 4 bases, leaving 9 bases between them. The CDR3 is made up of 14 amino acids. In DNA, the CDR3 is TGTGCCAGCAGCTTGACGGGAGTATACAATGAGCAGTTCTTC. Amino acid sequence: CASSLTGVYNEQFF.

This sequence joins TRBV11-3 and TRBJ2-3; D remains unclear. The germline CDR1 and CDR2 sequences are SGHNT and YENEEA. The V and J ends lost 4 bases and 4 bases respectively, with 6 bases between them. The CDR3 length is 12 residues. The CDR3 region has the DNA TGTGCCAGCAGCTGGGGTGCAGATACGCAGTATTTT. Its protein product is CASSWGADTQYF.

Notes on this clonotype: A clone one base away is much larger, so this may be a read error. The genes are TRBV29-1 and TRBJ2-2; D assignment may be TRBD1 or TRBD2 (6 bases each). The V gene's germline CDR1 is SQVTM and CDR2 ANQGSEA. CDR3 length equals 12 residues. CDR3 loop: CSTGARTEELFF. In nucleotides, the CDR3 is TGCAGTACGGGGGCGCGCACCGAGGAGCTGTTTTTT.

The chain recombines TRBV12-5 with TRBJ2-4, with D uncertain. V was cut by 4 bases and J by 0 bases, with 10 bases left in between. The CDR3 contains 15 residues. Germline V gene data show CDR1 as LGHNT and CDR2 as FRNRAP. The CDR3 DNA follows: TGTGCTAGTGGTTCCCTAACTCTAGCCAAAAACATTCAGTACTTC. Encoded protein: CASGSLTLAKNIQYF.

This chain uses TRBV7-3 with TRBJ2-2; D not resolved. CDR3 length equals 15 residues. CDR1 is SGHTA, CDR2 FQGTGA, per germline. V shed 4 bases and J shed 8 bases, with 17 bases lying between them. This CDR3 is CASSSRGYGPGELFF. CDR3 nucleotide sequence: TGTGCCAGCAGCTCCCGTGGCTACGGTCCTGGGGAGCTGTTTTTT.

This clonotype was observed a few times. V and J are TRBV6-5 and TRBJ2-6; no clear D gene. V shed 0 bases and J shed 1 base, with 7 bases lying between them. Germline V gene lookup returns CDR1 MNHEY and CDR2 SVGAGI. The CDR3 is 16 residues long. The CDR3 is CASSYSSGSGANVLTF. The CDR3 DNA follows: TGTGCCAGCAGTTACTCGAGTGGGTCTGGGGCCAACGTCCTGACTTTC.

The chain's CDR3 is CASSQEVSAEWDTQYF. The CDR3 DNA follows: TGCGCCAGCAGCCAAGAAGTTAGCGCGGAGTGGGATACGCAGTATTTT. This chain uses TRBV4-3 with TRBJ2-3; weak D call: TRBD2 (5 bases). Trimming took 0 bases from V and 6 from J, leaving 16 bases between them. Germline-derived CDR1 and CDR2 are LGHNA and YSLEER. The CDR3 spans 16 residues.

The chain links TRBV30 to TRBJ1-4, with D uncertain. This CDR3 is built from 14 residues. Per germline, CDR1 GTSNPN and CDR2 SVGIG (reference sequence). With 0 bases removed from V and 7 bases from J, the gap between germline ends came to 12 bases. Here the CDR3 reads CAWSVRRRGEKLFF. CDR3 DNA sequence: TGTGCCTGGAGTGTACGGCGACGGGGTGAAAAACTGTTTTTT. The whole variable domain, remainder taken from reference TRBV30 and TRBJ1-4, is SQTIHQWPATLVQPVGSPLSLECTVEGTSNPNLYWYRQAAGRGLQLLFYSVGIGQISSEVPQNLSASRPQDRQFILSSKKLLLSDSGFYLCAWSVRRRGEKLFFGSGTQLSVL.

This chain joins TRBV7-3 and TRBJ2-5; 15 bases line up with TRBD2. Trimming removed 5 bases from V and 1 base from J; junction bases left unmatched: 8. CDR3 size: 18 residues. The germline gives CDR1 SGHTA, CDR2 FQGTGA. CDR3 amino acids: CASSRGLAGGPGQETQYF. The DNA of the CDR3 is TGTGCCAGCAGCCGAGGACTAGCGGGAGGGCCAGGCCAAGAGACCCAGTACTTC.

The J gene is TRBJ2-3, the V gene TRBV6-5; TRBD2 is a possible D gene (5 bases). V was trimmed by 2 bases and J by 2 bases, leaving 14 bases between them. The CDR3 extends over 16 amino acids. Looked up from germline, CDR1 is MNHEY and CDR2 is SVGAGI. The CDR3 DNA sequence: TGTGCCAGCAGTTACCCCGGGGATCCGACCACAGATACGCAGTATTTT. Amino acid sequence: CASSYPGDPTTDTQYF.

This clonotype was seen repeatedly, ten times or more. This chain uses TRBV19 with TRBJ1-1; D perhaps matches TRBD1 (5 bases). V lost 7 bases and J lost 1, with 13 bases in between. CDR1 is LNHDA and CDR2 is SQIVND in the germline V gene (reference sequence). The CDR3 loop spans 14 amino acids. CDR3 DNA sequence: TGTGCCAGTACCCCGGGGGTTTGGAACACTGAAGCTTTCTTT. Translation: CASTPGVWNTEAFF. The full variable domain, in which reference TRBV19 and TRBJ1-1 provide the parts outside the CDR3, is DGGITQSPKYLFRKEGQNVTLSCEQNLNHDAMYWYRQDPGQGLRLIYYSQIVNDFQKGDIAEGYSVSREKKESFPLTVTSAQKNPTAFYLCASTPGVWNTEAFFGQGTRLTVV.

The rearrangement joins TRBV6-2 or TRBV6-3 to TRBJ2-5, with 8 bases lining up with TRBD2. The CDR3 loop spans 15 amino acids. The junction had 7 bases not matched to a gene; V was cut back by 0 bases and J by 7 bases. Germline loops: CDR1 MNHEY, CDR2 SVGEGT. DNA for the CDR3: TGTGCCAGCAGTTACTCTGGGACTAGGAGATGGACCCAGTACTTC. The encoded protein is CASSYSGTRRWTQYF.

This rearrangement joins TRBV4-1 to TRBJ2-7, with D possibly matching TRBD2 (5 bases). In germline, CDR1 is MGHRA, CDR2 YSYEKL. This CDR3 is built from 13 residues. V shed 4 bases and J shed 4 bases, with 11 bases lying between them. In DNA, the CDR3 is TGCGCCAGCAGCCCGAGGACGGGGTACGAGCAGTACGTC. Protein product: CASSPRTGYEQYV.

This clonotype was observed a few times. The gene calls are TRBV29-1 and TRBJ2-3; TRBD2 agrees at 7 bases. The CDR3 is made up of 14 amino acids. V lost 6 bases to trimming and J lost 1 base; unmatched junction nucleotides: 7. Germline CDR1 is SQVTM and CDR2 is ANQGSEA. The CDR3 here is CSVTGTKGTDTQYF. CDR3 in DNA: TGCAGCGTGACCGGGACTAAAGGCACAGATACGCAGTATTTT.

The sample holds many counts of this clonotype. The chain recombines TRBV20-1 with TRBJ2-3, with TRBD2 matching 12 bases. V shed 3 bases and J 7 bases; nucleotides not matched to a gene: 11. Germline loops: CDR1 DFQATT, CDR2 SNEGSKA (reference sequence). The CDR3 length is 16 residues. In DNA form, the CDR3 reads TGCAGTGCTAGTTGGTCTAGCGGGGGGGCCCTACATACGCAGTATTTT. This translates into CSASWSSGGALHTQYF.

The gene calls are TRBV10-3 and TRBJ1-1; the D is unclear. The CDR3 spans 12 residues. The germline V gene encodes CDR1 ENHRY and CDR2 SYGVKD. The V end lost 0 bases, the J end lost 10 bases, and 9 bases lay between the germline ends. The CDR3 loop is CAISESESSAFF. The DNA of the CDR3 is TGTGCCATCAGTGAGTCGGAGTCCTCAGCTTTCTTT.

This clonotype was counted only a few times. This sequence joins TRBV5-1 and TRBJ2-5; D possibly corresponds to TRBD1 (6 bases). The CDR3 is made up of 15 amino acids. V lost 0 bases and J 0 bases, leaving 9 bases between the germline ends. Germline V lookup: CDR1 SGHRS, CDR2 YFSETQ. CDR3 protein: CASSLDRVYQETQYF. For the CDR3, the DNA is TGCGCCAGCAGCTTGGACAGGGTGTACCAAGAGACCCAGTACTTC.

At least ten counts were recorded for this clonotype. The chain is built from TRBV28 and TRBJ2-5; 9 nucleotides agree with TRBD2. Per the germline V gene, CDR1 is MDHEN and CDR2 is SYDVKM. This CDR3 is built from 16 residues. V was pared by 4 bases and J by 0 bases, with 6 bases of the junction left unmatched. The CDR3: CASSSSGTSYQETQYF. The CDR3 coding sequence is TGTGCCAGCAGTTCTAGCGGGACCTCGTACCAAGAGACCCAGTACTTC.

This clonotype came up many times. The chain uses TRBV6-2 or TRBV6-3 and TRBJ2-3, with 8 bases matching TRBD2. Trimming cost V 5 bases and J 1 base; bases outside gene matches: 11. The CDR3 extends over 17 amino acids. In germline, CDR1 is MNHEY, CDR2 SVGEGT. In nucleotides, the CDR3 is TGTGCCAGCAGTCCCCTCAGCGGGAGAGCTGGCACAGATACGCAGTATTTT. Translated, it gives CASSPLSGRAGTDTQYF.